This entry lists 5 T cell receptor beta chains sequenced from one sample in a study of Ad26.COV2.S vaccination and SARS-CoV-2 variants. The table came from immunoSEQ multiplex PCR; TCRdb's copy has only in-frame clones and leaves some out. Of under 500,000 clones in the sample, roughly 90% were seen once. As for treatment: roughly 18 received Ad26.COV2.S at low or high dose, single or two shots; about 5 received placebo; per-sample allocation not given. Day 63 following the first vaccine or placebo injection was when the samples were taken. The source was peripheral blood, collected in a trial of Ad26.COV2.S vaccine versus placebo. Receptor source: a person aged 18-65 years who received the Ad26.COV2.S COVID-19 vaccine or a placebo.

This chain joins TRBV4-1 and TRBJ2-7; D uncertain. V dropped 1 base and J dropped 1 base, with 8 bases sitting between them. This CDR3 spans 14 amino acids. Germline V gene data show CDR1 as MGHRA and CDR2 as YSYEKL. The CDR3 region is CASSQAFESYEQYF. The CDR3 nucleotides read TGCGCCAGCAGCCAAGCCTTCGAGTCCTACGAGCAGTACTTC.

V is TRBV19 and J is TRBJ2-1; D may be TRBD1 (6 bases). The CDR3 has 13 amino acids. V gave up 5 bases and J gave up 3 bases, with 8 bases separating them. Germline V gene data show CDR1 as LNHDA and CDR2 as SQIVND (reference sequence). CDR3 amino acids: CASSLTGYNEQFF. CDR3 sequence (DNA): TGTGCCAGTAGTTTGACAGGCTACAATGAGCAGTTCTTC.

The chain uses TRBV7-8 and TRBJ2-7, with 11 nucleotides matching TRBD1. The CDR3 has 18 residues. After removal of 5 bases from V and 0 bases from J, the junction contained 12 bases not matched to a gene. CDR1 SGHVS and CDR2 FQNEAQ come from the germline V gene. This CDR3 reads CASSPTLDRGQSSYEQYF. The CDR3 DNA reads as TGTGCCAGCAGCCCAACCCTGGACAGGGGGCAAAGCTCCTACGAGCAGTACTTC.

J is TRBJ2-7 and V is TRBV2; D is unresolved. The CDR3 contains 14 residues. Trimming pared 3 bases from V and 3 bases from J, leaving 12 bases between. Germline values: CDR1 SNHLY, CDR2 FYNNEI. As DNA, the CDR3 is TGTGCCAGCAGTGAGAGTAACACTGTCTACGAGCAGTACTTC. Its protein is CASSESNTVYEQYF. The full variable domain, its missing parts supplied by reference TRBV2 and TRBJ2-7, is EPEVTQTPSHQVTQMGQEVILRCVPISNHLYFYWYRQILGQKVEFLVSFYNNEISEKSEIFDDQFSVERPDGSNFTLKIRSTKLEDSAMYFCASSESNTVYEQYFGPGTRLTVT.

The chain carries TRBV5-4 and TRBJ2-5; the D gene is possibly TRBD2 (5 bases). Per the germline V gene, CDR1 is SGHNT and CDR2 is YYREEE (reference sequence). The CDR3 covers 15 residues. Trimming took 1 base from V and 5 from J, leaving 15 bases between them. DNA of the CDR3: TGTGCCAGCAGCTTGAGTAAGGCGGGTCCGGAGACCCAGTACTTC. This sequence encodes CASSLSKAGPETQYF.